The 32 T cell receptor beta chains presented below share a single source sample, sequenced in a study of T cells in Graves' hyperthyroidism and ophthalmopathy. From RNA transcripts, TCR beta CDR3 regions were amplified. In the first-round RT-PCR of the TCR CDR3, the HTBI primer set was used. TCRdb reprocessed the multiplex PCR reads via MiXCR and lists one record per CDR3 protein. The table records under 300,000 distinct CDR3 sequences, less than 15% of them present only once. Sequencing was done on a sample of blood. The receptors were sampled from a middle-aged woman with Graves' hyperthyroidism that later progressed to Graves' ophthalmopathy.

CDR3 bases: TGTGCCAGCAGTGAAGCAAGGCAGCCGCTCACAGATACGCAGTATTTT. This gives the protein CASSEARQPLTDTQYF. This chain joins TRBV6-1 and TRBJ2-3; D not resolved. Trimming took off 0 bases at V and 2 bases at J, with 12 bases between the two ends. Looked up from germline, CDR1 is MNHNS and CDR2 is SASEGT. This CDR3 has 16 amino acids.

The rearrangement links TRBV25-1 to TRBJ2-4; the match to TRBD2 covers 13 bases. Trimming took 4 bases from V and 6 from J; bases not matched to a gene: 15. CDR1 is MGHDK and CDR2 is SYGVNS in the germline V gene. This CDR3 has 19 amino acids. The CDR3 DNA follows: TGTGCCAGCAGTGGTCACGAACAGGGACTAGCGGGGCCCATAAACATTCAGTACTTC. Translated: CASSGHEQGLAGPINIQYF.

A few counts support this clonotype. The rearrangement links TRBV20-1 to TRBJ2-1; possibly TRBD2 for D (6 bases). CDR1 and CDR2 (germline): DFQATT, SNEGSKA (reference sequence). Trimming shortened V by 0 bases and J by 8 bases, and 14 bases separated the two germline ends. The length of the CDR3 is 14 residues. This CDR3 reads CSAREVGSSDEQFF. Written as DNA, the CDR3 is TGCAGTGCTAGAGAGGTCGGGAGTTCCGATGAGCAGTTCTTC.

This clonotype has a handful of counts. V is TRBV18 and J is TRBJ2-7, with TRBD1 identical over 7 bases. Germline CDR1 KGHSH, CDR2 LQKENI. The junction had 6 bases not matched to a gene; V was cut back by 2 bases and J by 5 bases. This CDR3 has 14 amino acids. Here the CDR3 DNA reads TGTGCCAGCTCACCAAGGGGGCCGTCCGACGAGCAGTACTTC. Protein: CASSPRGPSDEQYF.

This clonotype was seen at least ten times. CDR3 amino acids: CASSREGRGQPQHF. Here the CDR3 DNA reads TGTGCCAGCAGTAGAGAGGGGAGAGGGCAGCCCCAGCATTTT. V and J are TRBV28 and TRBJ1-5; possible D gene TRBD1, 5 bases. The CDR3 covers 14 residues. CDR1 MDHEN and CDR2 SYDVKM come from the germline V gene. Trimming removed 5 bases at V and 7 bases at J, with 15 bases between.

CDR3 amino acids: CASSEGLSYSYEQYF. The CDR3 DNA reads TGCGCCAGCAGTGAGGGGCTGTCCTACTCCTACGAGCAGTACTTC. The rearrangement links TRBV10-1 to TRBJ2-7; D gene ambiguous. V lost 2 bases and J 0 bases, leaving 11 bases between the germline ends. The germline gives CDR1 WNHNN, CDR2 SYGVQD (reference sequence). CDR3 length: 15 amino acids.

The chain recombines TRBV24-1 with TRBJ2-2, with unresolved D. The CDR3 extends over 14 amino acids. V was pared by 6 bases and J by 8 bases, with 15 bases between. Germline CDR1 is KGHDR and CDR2 is SFDVKD. The CDR3 sequence: CATSQGVRAGELFF. CDR3 sequence (DNA): TGTGCCACCAGTCAAGGTGTAAGGGCAGGGGAGCTGTTTTTT.

There are many counts of this clonotype. J is TRBJ1-1 and V is TRBV28; 7 bases are a match to TRBD1. V gave up 3 bases and J gave up 5 bases; unmatched junction bases: 3. CDR1 and CDR2 (germline): MDHEN, SYDVKM. This CDR3 is 13 amino acids long. The CDR3 here is CASSLHRGTEAFF. The CDR3 DNA sequence: TGTGCCAGCAGTTTGCACAGGGGAACTGAAGCTTTCTTT.

Remarks on this clonotype: It may be a read error: a sequence one base away is much more abundant. This chain connects TRBV5-1 to TRBJ2-6, with D possibly TRBD2 on 6 matching bases. Germline CDR1 reads SGHRS; CDR2 reads YFSETQ. This CDR3 contains 19 residues. V gave up 1 base and J gave up 1 base, with 18 bases separating them. CDR3 nucleotide sequence: TGCGCCAGCAGCTTGTTTTGGAGGGCTCTTGGATCTGGGGCCAACGTCCTGACTTTC. Translated: CASSLFWRALGSGANVLTF.

The chain carries TRBV20-1 and TRBJ2-7, with 10 nucleotides matching TRBD1. Germline lookup yields CDR1 DFQATT and CDR2 SNEGSKA (reference sequence). This CDR3 spans 15 amino acids. Trimming removed 0 bases from V and 5 bases from J; junction bases left unmatched: 7. CDR3 region: CSARELGQGGDEQYF. Written as DNA, the CDR3 is TGCAGTGCTAGAGAGCTCGGACAGGGGGGAGACGAGCAGTACTTC.

The sample holds a few counts of this clonotype. The J gene is TRBJ2-7, the V gene TRBV7-8; 10 nucleotides align to TRBD2. CDR1 and CDR2 (germline): SGHVS, FQNEAQ. Trimming at V came to 5 bases and at J to 3 bases, leaving 4 bases not matched to a gene. The CDR3 spans 14 residues. The CDR3 nucleotides are TGTGCCAGCAGCCCTAGCGGGAGAGGCTACGAGCAGTACTTC. Protein sequence: CASSPSGRGYEQYF.

This clonotype was seen ten or more times. The chain links TRBV6-5 to TRBJ1-6, with D unresolved. The V gene lost 0 bases and the J gene lost 6 bases, with 12 bases spanning the gap. The CDR3 has 16 residues. CDR1 is MNHEY and CDR2 is SVGAGI in the germline V gene. The CDR3 nucleotides read TGTGCCAGCAGTTACTCCTTCGGACGCTCTAATTCACCCCTCCACTTT. It yields the protein CASSYSFGRSNSPLHF.

Ten or more counts support this clonotype. The rearrangement uses TRBV9 and TRBJ2-5, with TRBD2 matching over 8 bases. This CDR3 region has 15 residues. V lost 3 bases and J lost 1; bases outside the gene matches: 5. Germline values: CDR1 SGDLS, CDR2 YYNGEE. The CDR3 DNA reads as TGTGCCAGCAGCGCCAGACTAGCGTCCCAAGAGACCCAGTACTTC. It is translated as CASSARLASQETQYF.

This clonotype was seen repeatedly, ten times or more. V usage is TRBV12-3 or TRBV12-4 and J usage is TRBJ1-3, with a weak D call TRBD1 (5 bases). The CDR3 runs 14 residues. Trimming took 6 bases from V and 4 from J, leaving 13 bases between them. CDR3 in DNA: TGTGCCAGCAGCCCTGGGGGAGTGGGAAACACCATATATTTT. As protein: CASSPGGVGNTIYF.

The chain employs TRBV20-1 and TRBJ2-6, with 7 bases fitting TRBD2. Germline V gene lookup returns CDR1 DFQATT and CDR2 SNEGSKA (reference sequence). J lost 2 bases, V lost 1 base, and 8 bases had no gene match. This CDR3 contains 17 residues. Here the CDR3 DNA reads TGCAGTGCTAGAGTCCCTAGCGGTGAGGCTGGGGCCAACGTCCTGACTTTC. The encoded protein is CSARVPSGEAGANVLTF.

There are many counts of this clonotype. The chain joins TRBV29-1 to TRBJ2-7; maybe TRBD2 (6 bases). V was cut by 5 bases and J by 0 bases, with 11 bases left in between. Germline loops: CDR1 SQVTM, CDR2 ANQGSEA. The CDR3 extends over 13 amino acids. Written as DNA, the CDR3 is TGCAGCGTTCTTCGGGGGAGCTCCTACGAGCAGTACTTC. It yields the protein CSVLRGSSYEQYF.

This clonotype was seen repeatedly, ten times or more. This rearrangement joins TRBV20-1 to TRBJ1-6, with D tentatively TRBD1 (5 bases). The CDR3 runs to 14 residues. V was clipped by 1 base and J by 10 bases, with 14 bases between them. Per germline, CDR1 DFQATT and CDR2 SNEGSKA (reference sequence). CDR3 protein: CSARAGTSGSPLHF. The CDR3 nucleotides are TGCAGTGCTAGAGCAGGGACCTCCGGGTCACCCCTCCACTTT.

This clonotype appeared many times. The rearrangement joins TRBV7-6 to TRBJ2-3; 9 bases are a match to TRBD2. Losses at the gene ends were 2 bases for V and 1 base for J; bases not matched to a gene: 10. The CDR3 runs to 18 residues. The germline V gene has CDR1 SGHVS and CDR2 FNYEAQ. The CDR3 is CASSLSSGASGRTDTQYF. The CDR3 DNA reads TGTGCCAGCAGCTTATCTAGCGGGGCATCGGGCCGCACAGATACGCAGTATTTT. The variable domain in full, with the rest retrieved from reference TRBV7-6 and TRBJ2-3, is GAGVSQSPRYKVTKRGQDVALRCDPISGHVSLYWYRQALGQGPEFLTYFNYEAQQDKSGLPNDRFSAERPEGSISTLTIQRTEQRDSAMYRCASSLSSGASGRTDTQYFGPGTRLTVL.

V gene TRBV29-1 combines with J gene TRBJ1-2, with 7 nucleotides matching TRBD1. This CDR3 has 13 amino acids. V was pared by 4 bases and J by 4 bases, with 6 bases of the junction left unmatched. CDR1 and CDR2 (germline): SQVTM, ANQGSEA. The CDR3 DNA follows: TGCAGCGTTGTAGGGGGCGTCGCCTATGGCTACACCTTC. It codes for CSVVGGVAYGYTF.

This clonotype was observed at least ten times. The CDR3 nucleotides read TGTGCCAGCAGCCCCGGACAGGGGATAAATCAGCCCCAGCATTTT. It yields the protein CASSPGQGINQPQHF. The J gene is TRBJ1-5, the V gene TRBV12-3 or TRBV12-4, with 9 positions matching TRBD1. This CDR3 comprises 15 residues. V gave up 6 bases and J gave up 4 bases; unmatched junction bases: 7.

This clonotype was seen at least ten times. The chain employs TRBV6-5 and TRBJ1-5, with 7 bases aligning to TRBD1. The germline gives CDR1 MNHEY, CDR2 SVGAGI. V was clipped by 0 bases and J by 4 bases; unmatched bases: 3. The CDR3 has 15 amino acids. The CDR3 is CASSYSSTGNQPQHF. The CDR3 DNA reads as TGTGCCAGCAGTTACTCTTCGACAGGGAATCAGCCCCAGCATTTT.

The rearrangement uses TRBV29-1 and TRBJ1-4; D is perhaps TRBD1 (5 bases). Trimming left V 6 bases short and J 0 bases short, with 11 bases between. The germline V gene has CDR1 SQVTM and CDR2 ANQGSEA. The CDR3 length is 14 residues. CDR3 protein: CSVGPEATNEKLFF. CDR3 in DNA: TGCAGCGTGGGACCGGAGGCAACTAATGAAAAACTGTTTTTT.

There are many counts of this clonotype. The V call is TRBV20-1, the J call TRBJ2-5, with D tentatively TRBD1 (5 bases). The V end was cut by 3 bases, the J end by 2 bases, with 13 bases between. This CDR3 has 14 residues. CDR1 and CDR2 (germline): DFQATT, SNEGSKA (reference sequence). The CDR3 loop reads CSARRFGAQETQYF. The CDR3 DNA follows: TGCAGTGCTAGGCGGTTTGGGGCTCAAGAGACCCAGTACTTC.

In its sample, this clonotype was seen many times. The chain recombines TRBV11-2 with TRBJ2-1; D not certain. Between the trimmed V and J ends, which lost 5 bases and 8 bases, there was a span of 19 bases. The germline gives CDR1 SGHAT, CDR2 FQNNGV. The CDR3 covers 15 residues. CDR3 nucleotide sequence: TGTGCCAGCAGCCATCGGGCGGCTCCGTGGGATGAGCAGTTCTTC. It codes for CASSHRAAPWDEQFF.

This clonotype has at least ten counts. V usage is TRBV19 and J usage is TRBJ1-1, with TRBD1 as a possible D gene (5 bases). V gave up 4 bases and J gave up 2 bases, with 11 bases separating them. CDR3 size: 14 residues. Germline V gene sequence: CDR1 LNHDA, CDR2 SQIVND (reference sequence). The CDR3 sequence: CASSNSRVNTEAFF. The CDR3 DNA reads TGTGCCAGTAGTAACTCCAGGGTTAACACTGAAGCTTTCTTT.

This clonotype was detected only once. CDR3 in amino acids: CASSSTEVGYTF. For the CDR3, the DNA is TGTGCCAGCAGCTCGACAGAGGTCGGCTACACCTTC. This sequence joins TRBV7-8 and TRBJ1-2, with D possibly being TRBD1 (5 bases). Trimming removed 4 bases at V and 8 bases at J, with 11 bases between. Germline CDR1 reads SGHVS; CDR2 reads FQNEAQ. The CDR3 sequence is 12 residues long.

This clonotype showed up many times. The J gene is TRBJ2-7, the V gene TRBV7-9; no reliable D call. Deletions cut 1 base from V and 4 bases from J, with 8 bases between. CDR3 length: 13 residues. The germline CDR1 and CDR2 sequences are SEHNR and FQNEAQ (reference sequence). Here the CDR3 DNA reads TGTGCCAGCAGCTTAGGTAGTTTTTACGAGCAGTACTTC. This translates into CASSLGSFYEQYF. The whole variable domain, remainder taken from reference TRBV7-9 and TRBJ2-7, is DTGVSQNPRHKITKRGQNVTFRCDPISEHNRLYWYRQTLGQGPEFLTYFQNEAQLEKSRLLSDRFSAERPKGSFSTLEIQRTEQGDSAMYLCASSLGSFYEQYFGPGTRLTVT.

Of note for this clonotype: At one of its ends the junction is not consistent with the germline gene, which may arise from a read error. The chain links TRBV11-2 to TRBJ2-7; 7 nucleotides line up with TRBD2. The CDR3 is 12 amino acids. Germline V lookup: CDR1 SGHAT, CDR2 FQNNGV. The DNA for the CDR3 is TGTGTCAGCCGGGACTATCTATACGAGCAGTACTTC. Protein sequence: CVSRDYLYEQYF.

There are many counts of this clonotype. The chain links TRBV27 to TRBJ2-3; 8 nucleotides match TRBD2. Germline CDR1 is MNHEY and CDR2 is SMNVEV (reference sequence). The V gene end was trimmed by 3 bases and the J gene end by 9 bases; junction bases not matched to a gene: 8. The CDR3 contains 14 residues. The CDR3 spells CASSFIGRARTQYF. The CDR3 coding sequence is TGTGCCAGCAGTTTTATCGGGAGGGCCAGGACGCAGTATTTT.

This clonotype was recorded many times. V and J are TRBV18 and TRBJ1-1; TRBD1 matches at 8 bases. Trimming cost V 0 bases and J 3 bases; bases outside gene matches: 6. The CDR3 runs 16 residues. Germline V gives CDR1 KGHSH, CDR2 LQKENI. The CDR3 spells CASSPPAGGGHTEAFF. CDR3 sequence (DNA): TGTGCCAGCTCACCACCGGCAGGGGGCGGTCACACTGAAGCTTTCTTT.

This clonotype was seen only a few times. It may be a read error: a sequence one base away is much more abundant. The conserved phenylalanine or tryptophan is not found at the CDR3 terminus, so this likely reflects a read error. Written as DNA, the CDR3 is TGTGCCAGCAGTTCCTACAGGGTCGACGTGCCTGAAGCTTTCCTT. Its translation is CASSSYRVDVPEAFL. V gene TRBV27 combines with J gene TRBJ1-1; D might be TRBD1 (6 bases). The germline V gene has CDR1 MNHEY and CDR2 SMNVEV (reference sequence). V lost 4 bases to trimming and J lost 6 bases, with 18 bases between them. The CDR3 consists of 15 residues.

This clonotype was detected many times. V gene TRBV29-1 combines with J gene TRBJ2-7, with 14 bases fitting TRBD2. This CDR3 has 14 amino acids. The junction had 4 bases not matched to a gene; V was cut back by 4 bases and J by 5 bases. Germline CDR1 is SQVTM and CDR2 is ANQGSEA. CDR3 in amino acids: CSVAGTSGSNEQYF. The CDR3 bases are TGCAGCGTTGCCGGGACTAGCGGGAGCAACGAGCAGTACTTC.